The following is a T cell receptor beta chain sequence with its context. The antigen remains unidentified. The record originates from a study of CD8 T cells in Susac syndrome. Whole-study findings and limits: Across the total CD8+ repertoires, around 16 Susac-specific public clones were found. The CD8+ TEMRA repertoires yielded roughly 5 such clones.

An amount of RNA that ranged from roughly 0.5 to 1 ug was reverse transcribed with random hexamers. It was immunoSEQ multiplex PCR that amplified TCR beta CDR3 across 54 Vbeta and 13 Jbeta. TCRdb re-called the immunoSEQ multiplex PCR reads with MiXCR, one entry per CDR3 protein. The data show under 95,000 distinct CDR3 sequences, around 95% seen once. This CDR3 spans 15 amino acids. Germline V gene lookup returns CDR1 SGHVS and CDR2 FNYEAQ. After removal of 1 base from V and 5 bases from J, the junction contained 5 bases not matched to a gene. The sequence came from a human donor with Susac syndrome. The chain carries TRBV7-6 and TRBJ2-1; 7 nucleotides match TRBD2. Material: CD8+ T cells from PBMCs. The CDR3 bases are TGTGCCAGCAGCTTAGGGCTAGCGGAGAACAATGAGCAGTTCTTC. Translating gives CASSLGLAENNEQFF.